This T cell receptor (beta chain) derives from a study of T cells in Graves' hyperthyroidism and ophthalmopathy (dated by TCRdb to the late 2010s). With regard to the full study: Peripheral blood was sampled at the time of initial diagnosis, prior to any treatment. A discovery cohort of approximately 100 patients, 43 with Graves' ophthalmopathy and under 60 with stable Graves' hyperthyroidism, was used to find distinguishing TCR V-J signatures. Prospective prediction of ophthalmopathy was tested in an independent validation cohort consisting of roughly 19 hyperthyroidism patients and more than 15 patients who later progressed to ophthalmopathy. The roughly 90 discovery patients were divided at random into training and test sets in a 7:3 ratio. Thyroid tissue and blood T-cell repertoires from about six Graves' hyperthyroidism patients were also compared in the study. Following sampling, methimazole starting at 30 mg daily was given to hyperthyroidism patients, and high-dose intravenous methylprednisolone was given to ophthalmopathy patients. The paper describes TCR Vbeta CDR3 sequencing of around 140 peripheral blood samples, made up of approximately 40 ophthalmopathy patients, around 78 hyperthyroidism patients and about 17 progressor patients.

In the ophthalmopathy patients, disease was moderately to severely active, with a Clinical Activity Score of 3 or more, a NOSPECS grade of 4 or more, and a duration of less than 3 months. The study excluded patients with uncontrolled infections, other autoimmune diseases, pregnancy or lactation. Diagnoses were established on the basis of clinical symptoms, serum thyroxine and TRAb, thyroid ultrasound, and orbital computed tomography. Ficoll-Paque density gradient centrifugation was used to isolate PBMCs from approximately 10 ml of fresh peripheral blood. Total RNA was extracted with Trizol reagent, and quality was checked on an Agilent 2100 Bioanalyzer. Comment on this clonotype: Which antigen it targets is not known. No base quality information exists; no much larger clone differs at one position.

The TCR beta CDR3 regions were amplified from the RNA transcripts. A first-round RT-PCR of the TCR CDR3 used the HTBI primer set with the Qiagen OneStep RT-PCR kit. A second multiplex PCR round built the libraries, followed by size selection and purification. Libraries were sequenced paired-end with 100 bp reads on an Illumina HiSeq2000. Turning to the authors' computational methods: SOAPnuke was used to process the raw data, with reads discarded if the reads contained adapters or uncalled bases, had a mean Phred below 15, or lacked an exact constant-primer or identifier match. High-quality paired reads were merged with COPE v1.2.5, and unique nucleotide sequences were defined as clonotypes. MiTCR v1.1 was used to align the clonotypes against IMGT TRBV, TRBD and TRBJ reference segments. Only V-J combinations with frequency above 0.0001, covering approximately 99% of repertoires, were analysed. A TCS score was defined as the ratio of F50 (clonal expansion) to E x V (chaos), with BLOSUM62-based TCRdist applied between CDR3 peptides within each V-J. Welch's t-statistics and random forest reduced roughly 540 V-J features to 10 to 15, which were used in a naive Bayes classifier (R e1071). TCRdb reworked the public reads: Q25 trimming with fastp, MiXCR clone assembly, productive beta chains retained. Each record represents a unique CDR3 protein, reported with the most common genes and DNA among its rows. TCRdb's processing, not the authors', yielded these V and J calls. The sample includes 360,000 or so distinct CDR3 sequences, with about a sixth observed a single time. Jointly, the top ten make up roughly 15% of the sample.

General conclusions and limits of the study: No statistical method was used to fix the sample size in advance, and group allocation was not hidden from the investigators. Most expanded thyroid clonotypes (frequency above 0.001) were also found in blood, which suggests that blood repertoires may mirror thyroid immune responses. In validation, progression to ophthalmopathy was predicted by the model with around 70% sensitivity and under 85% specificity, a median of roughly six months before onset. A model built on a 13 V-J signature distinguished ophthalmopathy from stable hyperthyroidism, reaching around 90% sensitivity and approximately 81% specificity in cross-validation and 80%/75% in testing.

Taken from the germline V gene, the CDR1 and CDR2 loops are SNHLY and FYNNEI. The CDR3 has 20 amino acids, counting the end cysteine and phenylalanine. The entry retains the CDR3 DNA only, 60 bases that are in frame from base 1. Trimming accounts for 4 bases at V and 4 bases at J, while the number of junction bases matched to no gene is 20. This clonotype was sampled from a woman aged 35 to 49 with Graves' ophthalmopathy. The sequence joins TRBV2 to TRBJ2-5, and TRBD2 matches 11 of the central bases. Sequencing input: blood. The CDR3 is CASSGADRLGLAERRETQYF. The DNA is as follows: TGTGCCAGCAGTGGAGCTGACAGGCTGGGACTAGCGGAGCGCCGAGAGACCCAGTACTTC.